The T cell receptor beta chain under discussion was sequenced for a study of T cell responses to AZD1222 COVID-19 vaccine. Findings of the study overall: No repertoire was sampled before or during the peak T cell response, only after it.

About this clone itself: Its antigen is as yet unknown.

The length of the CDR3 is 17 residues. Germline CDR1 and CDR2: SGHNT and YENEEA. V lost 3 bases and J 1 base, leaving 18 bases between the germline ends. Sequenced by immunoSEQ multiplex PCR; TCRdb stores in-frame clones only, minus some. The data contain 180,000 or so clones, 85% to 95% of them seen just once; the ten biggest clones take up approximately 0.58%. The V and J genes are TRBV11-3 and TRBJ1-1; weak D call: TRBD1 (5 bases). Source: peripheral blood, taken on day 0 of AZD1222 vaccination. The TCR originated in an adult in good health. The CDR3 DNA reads TGTGCCAGCAGCTTGGGGACCGGCTTAGGGGCGAACACTGAAGCTTTCTTT. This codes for CASSLGTGLGANTEAFF. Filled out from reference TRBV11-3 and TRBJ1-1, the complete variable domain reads EAGVVQSPRYKIIEKKQPVAFWCNPISGHNTLYWYLQNLGQGPELLIRYENEEAVDDSQLPKDRFSAERLKGVDSTLKIQPAELGDSAVYLCASSLGTGLGANTEAFFGQGTRLTVV.